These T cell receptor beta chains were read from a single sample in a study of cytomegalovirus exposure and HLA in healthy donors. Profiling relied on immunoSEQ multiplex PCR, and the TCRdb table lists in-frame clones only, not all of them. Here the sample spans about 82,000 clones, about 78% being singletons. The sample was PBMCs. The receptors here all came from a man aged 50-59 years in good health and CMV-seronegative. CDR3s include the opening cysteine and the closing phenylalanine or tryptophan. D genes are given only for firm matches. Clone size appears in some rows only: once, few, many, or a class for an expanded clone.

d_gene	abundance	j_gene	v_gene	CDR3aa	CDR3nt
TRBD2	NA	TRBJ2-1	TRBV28	CASSLWTSGPNEQFF	TGTGCCAGCAGTTTATGGACTAGCGGCCCCAATGAGCAGTTCTTC
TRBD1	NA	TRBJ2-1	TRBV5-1	CASSFPGTGSPNEQFF	TGCGCCAGCAGCTTCCCCGGGACAGGGTCCCCCAATGAGCAGTTCTTC
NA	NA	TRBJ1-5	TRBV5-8	CASSWGRQQPQHF	TGTGCCAGCAGCTGGGGGCGTCAACAGCCCCAGCATTTT
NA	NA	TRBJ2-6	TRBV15	CATSRDRQGMGGANVLTF	TGTGCCACCAGCAGAGATCGGCAGGGGATGGGTGGGGCCAACGTCCTGACTTTC
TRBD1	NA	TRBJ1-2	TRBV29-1	CSVLRQGANGYTF	TGCAGCGTTCTCCGGCAGGGGGCGAATGGCTACACCTTC
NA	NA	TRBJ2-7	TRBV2	CASTQGPFTYEQYF	TGTGCCAGCACGCAGGGCCCATTCACCTACGAGCAGTACTTC
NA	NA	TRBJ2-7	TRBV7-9	CSSSFTQGSLTEQYF	TGTTCCAGCAGCTTTACACAGGGATCCCTGACCGAGCAGTACTTC
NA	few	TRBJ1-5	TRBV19	CASKIGSGNQPQHF	TGTGCCAGTAAAATTGGTTCGGGCAATCAGCCCCAGCATTTT
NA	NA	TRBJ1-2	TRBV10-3	CAITASYPGNYGYTF	TGTGCCATCACCGCTTCGTATCCGGGAAACTATGGCTACACCTTC
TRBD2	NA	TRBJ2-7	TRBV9	CASSGAHQGERGAYEQYF	TGTGCCAGCAGCGGGGCCCATCAGGGTGAGCGGGGGGCCTACGAGCAGTACTTC
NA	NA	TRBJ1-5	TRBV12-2	CASRGGHRKNQPQHF	TGTGCAAGTCGCGGTGGGCATCGAAAGAATCAGCCCCAGCATTTT
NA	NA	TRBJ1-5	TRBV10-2	CASSESQYQPQHF	TGCGCCAGCAGTGAGTCCCAGTATCAGCCCCAGCATTTT
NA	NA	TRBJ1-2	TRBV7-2	CASSRTYNYGYTF	TGTGCCAGCAGCCGGACATATAACTATGGCTACACCTTC
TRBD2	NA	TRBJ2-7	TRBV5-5	CASSFGGASYEQYF	TGTGCCAGCAGCTTCGGGGGGGCCTCCTACGAGCAGTACTTC
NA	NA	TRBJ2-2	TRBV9	CASSAPTGTNTGELFF	TGTGCCAGCAGTGCACCTACAGGGACGAACACCGGGGAGCTGTTTTTT
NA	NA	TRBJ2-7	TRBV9	CASSVAAGAGDAYEQYF	TGTGCCAGCAGCGTAGCCGCGGGGGCAGGGGATGCCTACGAGCAGTACTTC
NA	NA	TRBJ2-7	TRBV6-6	CASRQGRGDEQYF	TGTGCCAGCAGGCAGGGAAGGGGTGACGAGCAGTACTTC
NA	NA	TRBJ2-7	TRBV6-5	CASSRRNEQYF	TGTGCCAGCAGCAGGAGGAACGAGCAGTACTTC
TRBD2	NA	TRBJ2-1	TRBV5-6	CASSLGVSGETGNEQFF	TGTGCCAGCAGCTTGGGAGTTAGCGGGGAAACGGGCAATGAGCAGTTCTTC
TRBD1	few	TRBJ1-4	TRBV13	CASSSDRTTNEKLFF	TGTGCCAGCAGCTCGGACAGGACAACTAATGAAAAACTGTTTTTT
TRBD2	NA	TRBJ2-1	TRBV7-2	CASSSPAGGRTKSEQFF	TGTGCCAGCAGCTCCCCGGCGGGGGGGCGCACGAAGAGTGAGCAGTTCTTC
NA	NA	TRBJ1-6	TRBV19	CASRGTLYNSPLHF	TGTGCCAGTAGGGGCACCCTTTATAATTCACCCCTCCACTTT
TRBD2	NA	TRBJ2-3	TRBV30	CAWSVEVAGAHRPTDTQYF	TGTGCCTGGAGTGTAGAAGTAGCGGGGGCGCACCGTCCCACAGATACGCAGTATTTT
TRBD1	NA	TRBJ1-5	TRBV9	CASSVGGRGGEPQHF	TGTGCCAGCAGCGTAGGCGGACGAGGGGGCGAGCCCCAGCATTTT
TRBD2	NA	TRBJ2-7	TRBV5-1	CASSLDAGGVYEQYF	TGCGCCAGCAGCTTGGACGCCGGGGGGGTCTACGAGCAGTACTTC
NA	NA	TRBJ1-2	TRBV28	CASSPSAGFNTF	TGTGCCAGCAGCCCTTCGGCGGGTTTTAACACCTTC
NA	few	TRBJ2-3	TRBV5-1	CASSSGSGFSTDTQYF	TGCGCCAGCAGCTCAGGGAGCGGGTTTTCGACAGATACGCAGTATTTT
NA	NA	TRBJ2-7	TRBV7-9	CASSSEGLTYEQYF	TGTGCCAGCAGTTCCGAGGGACTGACCTACGAGCAGTACTTC
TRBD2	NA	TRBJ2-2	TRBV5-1	CASSLTGGRTGELFF	TGCGCCAGCAGCTTGACGGGAGGAAGAACCGGGGAGCTGTTTTTT
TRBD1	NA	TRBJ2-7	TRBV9	CASSVGQGADANSYEQYF	TGTGCCAGCAGCGTAGGGCAGGGGGCGGACGCCAACTCCTACGAGCAGTACTTC
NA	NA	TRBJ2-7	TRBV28	CASRGTISYEQYF	TGTGCCAGCCGAGGCACAATTTCCTACGAGCAGTACTTC
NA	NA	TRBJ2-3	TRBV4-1	CASSLAGRGTDTQYF	TGCGCCAGCAGCCTCGCGGGCCGGGGCACAGATACGCAGTATTTT
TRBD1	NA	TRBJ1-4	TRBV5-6	CASSPNPGQSNEKLFF	TGTGCCAGCAGCCCCAACCCGGGACAGAGTAATGAAAAACTGTTTTTT
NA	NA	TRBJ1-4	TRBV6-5	CASARGLTNEKLFF	TGTGCCAGCGCCCGGGGATTAACTAATGAAAAACTGTTTTTT
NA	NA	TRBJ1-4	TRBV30	CAWSPLIYEKLFF	TGTGCCTGGAGTCCCCTCATCTACGAAAAACTGTTTTTT
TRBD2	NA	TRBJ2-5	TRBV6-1	CASSEGAGGGTQYF	TGTGCCAGCAGTGAGGGAGCGGGGGGCGGGACCCAGTACTTC
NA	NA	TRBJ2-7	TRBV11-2	CASSWAGLIYEQYF	TGTGCCAGCAGCTGGGCCGGCCTTATCTACGAGCAGTACTTC
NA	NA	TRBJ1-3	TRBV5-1	CASSTRGVGNTIYF	TGCGCCAGCAGCACACGGGGGGTCGGAAACACCATATATTTT
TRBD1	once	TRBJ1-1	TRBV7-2	CASSLLGGGQGRLVPEAFF	TGTGCCAGCAGCTTACTGGGGGGAGGACAGGGCCGCTTGGTGCCTGAAGCTTTCTTT
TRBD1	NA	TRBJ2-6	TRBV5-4	CASSPDRGSSGANVLTF	TGTGCCAGCAGTCCCGACAGGGGTTCCTCTGGGGCCAACGTCCTGACTTTC
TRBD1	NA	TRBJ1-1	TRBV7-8	CASSVDRETSEAFF	TGTGCCAGCAGCGTAGACAGGGAAACTTCTGAAGCTTTCTTT
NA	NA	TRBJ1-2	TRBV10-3	CAITTDNYGYTF	TGTGCCATCACCACAGATAACTATGGCTACACCTTC
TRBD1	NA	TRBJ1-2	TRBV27	CASSLNRGLYGYTF	TGTGCCAGCAGTTTAAATAGGGGGCTCTATGGCTACACCTTC
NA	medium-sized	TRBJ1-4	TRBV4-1	CASSQGPQRGEKLFF	TGCGCCAGCAGCCAAGGACCCCAACGGGGTGAAAAACTGTTTTTT
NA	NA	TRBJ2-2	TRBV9	CASKAGAPGTGELFF	TGTGCCAGCAAGGCGGGGGCTCCTGGCACCGGGGAGCTGTTTTTT
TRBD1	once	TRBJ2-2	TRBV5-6	CASSHKDRSTGELFF	TGTGCCAGCAGTCACAAGGACAGGAGCACCGGGGAGCTGTTTTTT
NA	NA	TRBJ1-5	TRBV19	CASSIPGSSGQPQHF	TGTGCCAGTAGTATCCCCGGATCTTCAGGGCAGCCCCAGCATTTT
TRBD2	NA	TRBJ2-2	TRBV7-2	CASSLRRGGTGELFF	TGTGCCAGCAGCTTGAGGCGGGGGGGAACCGGGGAGCTGTTTTTT
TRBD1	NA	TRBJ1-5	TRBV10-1	CASKGTGGCNQPQHF	TGCGCCAGCAAAGGGACAGGGGGTTGCAATCAGCCCCAGCATTTT
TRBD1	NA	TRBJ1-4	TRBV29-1	CSVQTGGYSEKLFF	TGCAGCGTTCAGACAGGGGGCTATTCTGAAAAACTGTTTTTT
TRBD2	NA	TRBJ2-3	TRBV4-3	CASSQDGTSLPDTQYF	TGCGCCAGCAGCCAAGATGGGACTAGCCTCCCAGATACGCAGTATTTT
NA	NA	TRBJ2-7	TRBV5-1	CASSLDHPGVADEQYF	TGCGCCAGCAGCTTGGATCACCCGGGGGTCGCGGACGAGCAGTACTTC
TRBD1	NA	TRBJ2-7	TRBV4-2	CASSRAGTGTYEQYF	TGTGCCAGCAGCCGCGCCGGGACAGGGACCTACGAGCAGTACTTC
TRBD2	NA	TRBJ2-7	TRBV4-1	CASSQWPSGGAFNEQYF	TGCGCCAGCAGCCAATGGCCTAGCGGGGGGGCTTTCAACGAGCAGTACTTC